This T cell receptor (beta chain) was sequenced during a study of cytomegalovirus exposure and HLA in healthy donors. Points from the study as a whole: Both high specificity and high sensitivity reportedly marked the classifier's diagnosis of cytomegalovirus status. It was confirmed in vitro that three of the CMV-associated chains were specific for CMV antigens.

The donors were members of the approximately 120-subject validation cohort (separate from the approximately 670-subject first cohort). A word on this clone: Its antigen is not identified.

Data came from immunoSEQ multiplex PCR; TCRdb stores just in-frame clones and leaves some out. The sample has 180,000 or so clones; approximately 86% are singletons. Trimming shortened V by 2 bases and J by 5 bases, and 13 bases separated the two germline ends. The CDR3 spans 14 residues. Germline V gene sequence: CDR1 SGHRS, CDR2 YFSETQ. The clonotype originates from a man in his thirties or forties in good health and CMV-seropositive. The specimen sequenced was PBMCs. The V and J genes are TRBV5-1 and TRBJ1-2, with a tentative D call TRBD1 (5 bases). In nucleotides, the CDR3 is TGCGCCAGCAGCTTAGGCAGGGTCGGATATGGCTACACCTTC. Translated, it gives CASSLGRVGYGYTF.